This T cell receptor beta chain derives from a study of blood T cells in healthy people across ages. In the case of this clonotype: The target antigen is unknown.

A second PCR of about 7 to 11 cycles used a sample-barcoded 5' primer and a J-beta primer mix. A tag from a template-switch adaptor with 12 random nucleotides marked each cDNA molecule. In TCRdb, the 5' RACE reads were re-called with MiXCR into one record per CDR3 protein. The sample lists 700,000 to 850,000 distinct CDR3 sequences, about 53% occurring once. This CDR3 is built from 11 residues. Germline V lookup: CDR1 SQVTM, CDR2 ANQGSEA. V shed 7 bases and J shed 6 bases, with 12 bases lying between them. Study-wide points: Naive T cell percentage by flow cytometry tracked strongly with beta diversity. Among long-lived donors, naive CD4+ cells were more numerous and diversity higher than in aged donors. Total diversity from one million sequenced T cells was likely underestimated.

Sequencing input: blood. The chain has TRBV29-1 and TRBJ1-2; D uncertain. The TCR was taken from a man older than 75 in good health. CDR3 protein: CSDHGWDGYTF. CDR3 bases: TGCAGCGATCATGGGTGGGATGGCTACACCTTC.